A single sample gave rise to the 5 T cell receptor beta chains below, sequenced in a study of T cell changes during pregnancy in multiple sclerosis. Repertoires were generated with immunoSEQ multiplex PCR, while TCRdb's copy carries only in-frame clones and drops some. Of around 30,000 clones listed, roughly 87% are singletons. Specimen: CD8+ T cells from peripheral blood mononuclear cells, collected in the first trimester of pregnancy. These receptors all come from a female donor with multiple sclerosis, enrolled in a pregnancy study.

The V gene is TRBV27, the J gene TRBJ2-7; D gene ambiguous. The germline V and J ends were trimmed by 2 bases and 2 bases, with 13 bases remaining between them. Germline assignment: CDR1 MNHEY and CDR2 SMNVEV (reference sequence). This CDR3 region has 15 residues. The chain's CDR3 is CASSLQFAQTYEQYF. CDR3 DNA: TGTGCCAGCAGTTTACAGTTCGCACAAACCTACGAGCAGTACTTC.

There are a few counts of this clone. The CDR3 bases are TGTGCCAGCAGCTCTATTACCGGGACTGGCGAGCAGTACTTC. This sequence encodes CASSSITGTGEQYF. This rearrangement joins TRBV11-3 to TRBJ2-7; perhaps TRBD2 as D (6 bases). V was pared by 4 bases and J by 6 bases, with 16 bases between. The CDR3 totals 14 residues. The germline CDR1 and CDR2 sequences are SGHNT and YENEEA.

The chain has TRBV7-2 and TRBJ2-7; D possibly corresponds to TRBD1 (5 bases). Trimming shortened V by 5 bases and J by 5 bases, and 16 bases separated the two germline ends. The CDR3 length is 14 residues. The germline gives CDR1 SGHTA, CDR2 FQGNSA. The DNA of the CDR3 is TGTGCCAGCAGCCTACCTCAGGGTATCCACGAGCAGTACTTC. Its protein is CASSLPQGIHEQYF.

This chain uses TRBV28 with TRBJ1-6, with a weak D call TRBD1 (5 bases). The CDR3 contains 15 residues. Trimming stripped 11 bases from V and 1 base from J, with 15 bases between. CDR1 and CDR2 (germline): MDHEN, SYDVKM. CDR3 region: CAGGGALSYNSPLHF. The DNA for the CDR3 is TGTGCCGGGGGAGGGGCGTTATCCTATAATTCACCCCTCCACTTT.

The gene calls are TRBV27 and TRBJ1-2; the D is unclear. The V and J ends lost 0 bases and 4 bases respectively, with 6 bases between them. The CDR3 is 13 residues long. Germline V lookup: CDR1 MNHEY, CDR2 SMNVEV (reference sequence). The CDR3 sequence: CASSLSQAYGYTF. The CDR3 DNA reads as TGTGCCAGCAGTTTATCCCAAGCCTATGGCTACACCTTC.